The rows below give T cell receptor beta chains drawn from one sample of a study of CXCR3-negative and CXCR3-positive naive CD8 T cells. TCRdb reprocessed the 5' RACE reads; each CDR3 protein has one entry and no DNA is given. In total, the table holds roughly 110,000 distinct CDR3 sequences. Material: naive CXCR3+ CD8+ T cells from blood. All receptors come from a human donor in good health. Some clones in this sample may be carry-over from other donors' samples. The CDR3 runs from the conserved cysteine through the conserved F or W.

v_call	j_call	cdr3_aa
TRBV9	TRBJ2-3	CASSVQGANMDTQYF
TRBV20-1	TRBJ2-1	CSARDFVQGGSVEQFF
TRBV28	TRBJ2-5	CASSFGAAQETQYF
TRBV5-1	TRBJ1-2	CASSLLGEEGYTF
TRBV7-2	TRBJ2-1	CASSLGPISYNEQFF
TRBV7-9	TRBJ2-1	CASSPVLAGGLHNEQFF
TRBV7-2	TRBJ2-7	CASSLFDPAYEQYF
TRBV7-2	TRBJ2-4	CASSLWNSENIQYF
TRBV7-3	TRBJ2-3	CASASGGNTDTQYF
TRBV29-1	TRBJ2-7	CSAQDRSFYEQYF
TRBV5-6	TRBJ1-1	CASSLASGGNTEAFF
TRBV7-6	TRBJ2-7	CASSSAQGGDYEQYF
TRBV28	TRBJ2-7	CASSSVTGFLYEQYF
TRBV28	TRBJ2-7	CASSFFRGSYEQYF
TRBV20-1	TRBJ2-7	CSAAQEVYEQYF
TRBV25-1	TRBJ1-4	CASSDPPGQRDEKLFF
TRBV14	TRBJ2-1	CASSQQNRDEQFF
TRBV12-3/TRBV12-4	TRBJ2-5	CASSSPSALQETQYF
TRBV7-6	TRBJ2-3	CASSVTSGGDTQYF
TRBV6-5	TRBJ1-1	CASSSPGLLSEAFF
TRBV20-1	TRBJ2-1	CSADRTGRDEQLF
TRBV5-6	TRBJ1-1	CASSFGGVPEAFF
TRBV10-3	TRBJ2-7	CAISDPVGGAYEQYF
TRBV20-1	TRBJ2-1	CSARAAGEIDEQFF
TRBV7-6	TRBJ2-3	CASSREGSDTQYF
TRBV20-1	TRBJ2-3	CSARDYERDTDTQYF
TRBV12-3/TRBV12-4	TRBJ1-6	CASSPRDRGDSPLHF
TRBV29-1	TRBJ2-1	CSVQPPTAYNEQFF
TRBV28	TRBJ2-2	CASSLWGPGELFF
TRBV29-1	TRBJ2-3	CSVEEALILSTDTQYF
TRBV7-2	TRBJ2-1	CASSSSLGAGDSYNEQFF
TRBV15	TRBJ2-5	CATGGGRDREETQYF
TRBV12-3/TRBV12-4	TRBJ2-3	CASSSGREGQFTQYF
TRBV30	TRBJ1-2	CAWTPPSYGYTF
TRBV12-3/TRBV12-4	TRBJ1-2	CASRPRDSYGYTF
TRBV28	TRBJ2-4	CASSPLSSGVTKNIQYF
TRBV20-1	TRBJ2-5	CSAWDPAGQETQYF
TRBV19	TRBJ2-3	CASSSPSGTDTQYF
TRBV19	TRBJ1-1	CASNKEGFGHDTMNTEAFF
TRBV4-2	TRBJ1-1	CASSPSLGVATEAFF
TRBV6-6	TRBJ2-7	CASGGTSGSLEQYF
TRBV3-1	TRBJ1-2	CASSQEGGFLDGYTF